Listed below are T cell receptor beta chains from one sample, sequenced in a study of T-cell memory formation after mild COVID-19. MiXCR, applied by TCRdb to the 5' RACE reads, yields one record per CDR3 protein. The profile shows around 310,000 distinct CDR3 sequences, 20% to 25% of them singletons. The sequencing sample was made of PBMCs or a T cell subset sorted from them (not recorded which). The source of these receptors is a man aged 18-30 years who had mild COVID-19 (a few samples of this study predate the infection). Cell type and time point are not known. The CDR3 runs from the conserved cysteine through the conserved F or W. The D gene is left open where the match is weak. Size is stated for part of the rows, as once, few or many counts, or as a class when the clone is expanded.

NA,TRBJ2-5,TRBV11-2,15,NA,CASSEGINPGETQYF,TGTGCCAGCAGCGAAGGGATTAACCCGGGGGAGACCCAGTACTTC
NA,TRBJ1-2,TRBV7-2,14,NA,CASSLAWANYGYTF,TGTGCCAGCAGCTTAGCGTGGGCAAACTATGGCTACACCTTC
few,TRBJ2-3,TRBV7-2,14,NA,CASARGRGTDTQYF,TGTGCCAGCGCCCGGGGAAGAGGCACAGATACGCAGTATTTT
NA,TRBJ1-5,TRBV30,14,NA,CAWSLDDNNQPQHF,TGTGCCTGGAGCTTGGACGATAACAATCAGCCCCAGCATTTT
NA,TRBJ2-5,TRBV7-9,15,NA,CASSSIDRPHETQYF,TGTGCCAGCAGCTCGATAGACAGACCCCACGAGACCCAGTACTTC
few,TRBJ2-5,TRBV4-2,17,TRBD2,CASSPRSFRGESETQYF,TGTGCCAGCAGCCCCCGAAGTTTCCGGGGGGAATCAGAGACCCAGTACTTC
NA,TRBJ1-2,TRBV6-5,11,NA,CASRGRAGYTF,TGTGCCAGCAGAGGCAGGGCTGGCTACACCTTC
few,TRBJ2-3,TRBV25-1,16,NA,CASSEYSSQPTDTQYF,TGTGCCAGCAGTGAATATTCTTCCCAGCCCACAGATACGCAGTATTTT
few,TRBJ2-3,TRBV7-6,14,NA,CASRPHAASDTQYF,TGTGCCAGCAGACCTCACGCTGCGTCCGATACGCAGTATTTT
many,TRBJ2-2,TRBV7-7,15,NA,CASSKTVRGDGELFF,TGTGCCAGCAGCAAGACGGTCAGGGGTGACGGGGAGCTGTTTTTT
few,TRBJ2-5,TRBV28,14,NA,CASSPVTIPETQYF,TGTGCCAGCAGCCCTGTCACTATCCCCGAGACCCAGTACTTC
many,TRBJ2-1,TRBV11-2,14,TRBD1,CASSLGTAYNEQFF,TGTGCCAGCAGCTTGGGGACAGCCTACAATGAGCAGTTCTTC
few,TRBJ1-2,TRBV5-6,16,NA,CASSLFGTTRVYGYTF,TGTGCCAGCAGCTTGTTCGGGACCACCCGGGTCTATGGCTACACCTTC
NA,TRBJ2-7,TRBV13,13,TRBD1,CASSLDRGSEQYF,TGTGCCAGCAGCTTAGACAGGGGCTCCGAGCAGTACTTC
NA,TRBJ2-1,TRBV4-3,15,NA,CASSPRGPSYNEQFF,TGCGCCAGCAGCCCCCGGGGGCCTTCCTACAATGAGCAGTTCTTC
NA,TRBJ2-7,TRBV25-1,14,NA,CASSESGLVYEQYF,TGTGCCAGCAGTGAATCTGGCCTAGTCTACGAGCAGTACTTC
many,TRBJ1-1,TRBV7-8,16,NA,CASSLVPGLILTEAFF,TGTGCCAGCAGCTTAGTTCCAGGGCTTATCCTCACTGAAGCTTTCTTT
NA,TRBJ1-1,TRBV4-1,15,NA,CASSQEPAGNTEAFF,TGCGCCAGCAGCCAAGAGCCTGCGGGGAACACTGAAGCTTTCTTT
NA,TRBJ1-4,TRBV4-3,14,NA,CASSLQGGNEKLFF,TGCGCCAGCAGCCTCCAGGGTGGTAATGAAAAACTGTTTTTT
few,TRBJ1-6,TRBV6-2/TRBV6-3,16,TRBD1,CASSRSPGQGRSPLHF,TGTGCCAGCAGTAGGAGCCCGGGACAGGGGAGATCACCCCTCCACTTT
few,TRBJ2-3,TRBV19,17,TRBD2,CATRARGGGISTDTQYF,TGTGCCACCCGGGCAAGGGGCGGGGGGATAAGCACAGATACGCAGTATTTT
NA,TRBJ2-3,TRBV11-2,16,NA,CASSPRQPRRTDTQYF,TGTGCCAGCAGCCCGAGACAGCCCCGGCGCACAGATACGCAGTATTTT
many,TRBJ1-2,TRBV5-1,12,NA,CASSLAGYGYTF,TGTGCCAGCAGTTTAGCCGGCTATGGCTACACCTTC
few,TRBJ2-1,TRBV28,15,TRBD2,CASSFRGERENEQFF,TGTGCCAGCAGTTTCAGAGGCGAGCGGGAGAATGAGCAGTTCTTC